Below, one TCR beta chain is given with its context. The antigen is undetermined. The data are from a study of cytomegalovirus exposure and HLA in healthy donors. Points from the study as a whole: Cytomegalovirus-associated TCR beta chains were listed, numbering some 180.

The length of the CDR3 is 14 residues. From germline, CDR1 is GTSNPN and CDR2 SVGIG (reference sequence). Trimming at V came to 4 bases and at J to 8 bases, leaving 6 bases not matched to a gene. PCR primers comprised 60 Vbeta and 13 Jbeta primers. Produced via immunoSEQ multiplex PCR; TCRdb's table is partial and in-frame only. The data contain about 120,000 clones, approximately 60% of them singletons. The chain recombines TRBV30 with TRBJ1-6; 9 bases align to TRBD1. The clonotype originates from a woman aged 25 to 39 in good health and CMV-seronegative. The sample comprised PBMCs. The CDR3 DNA is TGTGCCTGGAAAGGGACAGGGTCGGATTCACCCCTCCACTTT. Its translation is CAWKGTGSDSPLHF.